This T cell receptor beta chain was documented in a study of cytomegalovirus exposure and HLA in healthy donors. Concerning this clone: As yet, its antigen is unknown.

The CDR3 has 16 amino acids. V was clipped by 4 bases and J by 3 bases; unmatched bases: 10. Germline V gene sequence: CDR1 SGHNT, CDR2 YYREEE (reference sequence). While unrecorded immune exposures were likely, the donors were nominally healthy when sampled. Findings of the study overall: Follow-up analysis later connected one missense variant in DCLRE1C with trimming of TCR beta V- and J-genes.

Use of 60 Vbeta and 13 Jbeta primers characterized the PCR. This table comes from immunoSEQ multiplex PCR, and its TCRdb copy is limited to in-frame clones, with some not included. The sample has fewer than 200,000 clones; about 80% are singletons. V usage is TRBV5-4 and J usage is TRBJ2-7, with 10 bases identical to TRBD1. The sequenced sample was PBMCs. The source of this sequence is a man under 40 in good health and CMV-seropositive. CDR3 residues: CASSPDPGQGIYEQYF. CDR3 DNA sequence: TGTGCCAGCAGCCCTGACCCGGGACAGGGGATCTACGAGCAGTACTTC.